These 15 T cell receptor beta chains came from one sample sequenced in a study of blood T cell repertoires in COVID-19. Here immunoSEQ multiplex PCR was the method, and the copy in TCRdb shows in-frame clones only, minus some. Here the sample spans 80,000 or so clones, around 89% being singletons. Sequenced sample: peripheral blood. These receptors were obtained from a human donor in a cohort sampled during active COVID-19.

This clone occurred once. The chain joins TRBV7-3 to TRBJ2-1; D possibly corresponds to TRBD2 (6 bases). Trimming cost V 4 bases and J 7 bases, with 23 bases left between them. The CDR3 extends over 17 amino acids. CDR1 and CDR2 from the germline V gene are SGHTA and FQGTGA. CDR3: CASSSLLIAIAANEQFF. CDR3 nucleotides: TGTGCCAGCAGCTCCCTTCTAATAGCCATAGCGGCGAATGAGCAGTTCTTC. Looking up the rest from reference TRBV7-3 and TRBJ2-1 gives the full variable domain: GAGVSQTPSNKVTEKGKYVELRCDPISGHTALYWYRQSLGQGPEFLIYFQGTGAADDSGLPNDRFFAVRPEGSVSTLKIQRTERGDSAVYLCASSSLLIAIAANEQFFGPGTRLTVL.

This clone was seen once. This chain joins TRBV25-1 and TRBJ2-2; 9 nucleotides match TRBD1. The CDR3 runs 16 residues. Germline CDR1 and CDR2: MGHDK and SYGVNS. The junction had 9 bases not matched to a gene; V was cut back by 6 bases and J by 4 bases. CDR3 residues: CASSVDSQGATGELFF. The CDR3 DNA is TGTGCCAGCAGCGTCGACTCACAGGGGGCCACCGGGGAGCTGTTTTTT.

The chain recombines TRBV7-8 with TRBJ1-2; D remains ambiguous. V lost 1 base and J 2 bases, leaving 11 bases between the germline ends. Germline V gene lookup returns CDR1 SGHVS and CDR2 FQNEAQ. CDR3 length: 15 residues. The CDR3 sequence: CASSLEAGSNYGYTF. The CDR3, as DNA: TGTGCCAGCAGCTTAGAAGCGGGCTCCAACTATGGCTACACCTTC.

The rearrangement links TRBV6-5 to TRBJ2-3; 11 bases match TRBD2. CDR3 length: 14 amino acids. From germline, CDR1 is MNHEY and CDR2 SVGAGI. The junction had 2 bases not matched to a gene; V was cut back by 5 bases and J by 4 bases. The DNA for the CDR3 is TGTGCCAGCAGTACTAGCGGGAGCCCAGATACGCAGTATTTT. As protein: CASSTSGSPDTQYF.

The chain uses TRBV28 and TRBJ2-5, with a tentative D call TRBD1 (6 bases). CDR1 MDHEN and CDR2 SYDVKM come from the germline V gene. V was cut by 2 bases and J by 1 base, with 8 bases left in between. The CDR3 runs to 14 residues. CDR3: CASSLDRPQETQYF. CDR3 bases: TGTGCCAGCAGTTTAGACAGGCCCCAAGAGACCCAGTACTTC. The whole variable domain, filled in from reference TRBV28 and TRBJ2-5, reads DVKVTQSSRYLVKRTGEKVFLECVQDMDHENMFWYRQDPGLGLRLIYFSYDVKMKEKGDIPEGYSVSREKKERFSLILESASTNQTSMYLCASSLDRPQETQYFGPGTRLLVL.

The V call is TRBV7-2, the J call TRBJ2-3; the match to TRBD2 covers 8 bases. The CDR3 loop spans 15 amino acids. V lost 4 bases to trimming and J lost 4 bases; unmatched junction nucleotides: 7. Germline-derived CDR1 and CDR2 are SGHTA and FQGNSA. CDR3 nucleotide sequence: TGTGCCAGCAGCTCCGGGGGGGCCAGAGCAGATACGCAGTATTTT. It is translated as CASSSGGARADTQYF.

This chain links TRBV4-2 with TRBJ1-6; TRBD1 matches 9 bases. The CDR3 consists of 19 residues. CDR1 is LGHNA and CDR2 is YNFKEQ in the germline V gene. The trim removed 3 bases at V and 6 bases at J, leaving 15 bases unmatched. The CDR3 nucleotides are TGTGCCAGCAGCCAGGTACGAGGACAGGGGCCTCATCGTAATTCACCCCTCCACTTT. Protein sequence: CASSQVRGQGPHRNSPLHF.

The rearrangement links TRBV19 to TRBJ1-1, with 9 bases identical to TRBD1. CDR1 and CDR2 (germline): LNHDA, SQIVND (reference sequence). The CDR3 has 13 amino acids. The V segment lost 3 bases and the J segment 6 bases; nucleotides outside the gene matches: 2. The DNA for the CDR3 is TGTGCCAGTAGTATCGACAGGGGGGCTGAAGCTTTCTTT. As protein: CASSIDRGAEAFF.

This clone was picked up a small number of times. The chain links TRBV12-5 to TRBJ1-1; D is possibly TRBD1 (5 bases). The CDR3 runs 13 residues. V was cut by 3 bases and J by 4 bases, with 9 bases left in between. Germline assignment: CDR1 LGHNT and CDR2 FRNRAP. In nucleotides, the CDR3 is TGTGCTAGTGGTTTCCAACAGGTCACTGAAGCTTTCTTT. This translates into CASGFQQVTEAFF.

The chain combines TRBV27 with TRBJ2-5, with TRBD2 identical over 9 bases. V was pared by 3 bases and J by 6 bases, with 14 bases of the junction left unmatched. The V gene's germline CDR1 is MNHEY and CDR2 SMNVEV (reference sequence). The CDR3 consists of 17 residues. In DNA, the CDR3 is TGTGCCAGCAGTTTGGATCCAGGGGCTAGCGGGGAGAAGACCCAGTACTTC. This encodes CASSLDPGASGEKTQYF.

The CDR3 is CASSQWGGTAQETQYF. Written as DNA, the CDR3 is TGTGCCAGCAGCCAATGGGGTGGGACTGCCCAAGAGACCCAGTACTTC. This sequence joins TRBV3-1 (or the pseudogene TRBV3-2) and TRBJ2-5; tentatively, D is TRBD2 (6 bases). This CDR3 is 16 amino acids long. CDR1 and CDR2 from the germline V gene are LGHDT and YNNKEL (reference sequence). Between the trimmed V and J ends, which lost 2 bases and 1 base, there was a span of 14 bases.

The chain uses TRBV3-1 (or the pseudogene TRBV3-2) and TRBJ2-5; a possible D gene is TRBD1 (6 bases). Germline-derived CDR1 and CDR2 are LGHDT and YNNKEL (reference sequence). V lost 1 base, J lost 7 bases, and 13 bases lay in between. The CDR3 length is 14 residues. The CDR3 bases are TGTGCCAGCAGCCAAGGGACAGCCAAGGCGACCCAGTACTTC. Translation: CASSQGTAKATQYF.

The rearrangement joins TRBV5-1 to TRBJ2-3, with 7 bases that match TRBD2. V shed 6 bases and J 6 bases; nucleotides not matched to a gene: 13. This CDR3 spans 15 amino acids. The germline gives CDR1 SGHRS, CDR2 YFSETQ. CDR3 loop: CASIRGLEPSDTQYF. CDR3 nucleotides: TGCGCCAGCATTAGAGGACTAGAGCCCTCGGATACGCAGTATTTT.

This clone was detected a few times. The chain has TRBV3-1 (or the pseudogene TRBV3-2) and TRBJ2-3; D perhaps matches TRBD1 (5 bases). Germline values: CDR1 LGHDT, CDR2 YNNKEL (reference sequence). The CDR3 covers 14 residues. Between the trimmed V and J ends, which lost 8 bases and 2 bases, there was a span of 14 bases. The CDR3 DNA is TGTGCCAGCGGTAGGGGATCCATCACAGATACGCAGTATTTT. It encodes CASGRGSITDTQYF.

This clone was detected a few times. The V and J genes are TRBV7-9 and TRBJ1-1, with no clear D. Germline V lookup: CDR1 SEHNR, CDR2 FQNEAQ (reference sequence). The V end was cut by 5 bases, the J end by 0 bases, with 7 bases between. CDR3 length: 13 residues. The CDR3 reads CASSLQVNTEAFF. The CDR3 nucleotides read TGTGCCAGCAGCCTTCAGGTGAACACTGAAGCTTTCTTT.